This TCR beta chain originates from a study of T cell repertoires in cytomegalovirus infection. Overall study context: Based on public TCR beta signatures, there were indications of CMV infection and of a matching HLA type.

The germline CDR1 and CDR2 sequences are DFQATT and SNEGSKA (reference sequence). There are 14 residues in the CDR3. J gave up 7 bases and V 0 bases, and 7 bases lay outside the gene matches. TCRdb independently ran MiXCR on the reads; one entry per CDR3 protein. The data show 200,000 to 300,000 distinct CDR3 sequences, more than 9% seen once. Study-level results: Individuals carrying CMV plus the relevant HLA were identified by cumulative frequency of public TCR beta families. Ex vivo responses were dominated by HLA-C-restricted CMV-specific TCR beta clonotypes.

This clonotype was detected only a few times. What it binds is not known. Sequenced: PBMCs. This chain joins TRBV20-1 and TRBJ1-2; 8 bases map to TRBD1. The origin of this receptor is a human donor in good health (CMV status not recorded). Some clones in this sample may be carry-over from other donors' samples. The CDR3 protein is CSARESGGKGGYTF. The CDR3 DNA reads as TGCAGTGCTAGAGAGTCAGGGGGCAAAGGTGGCTACACCTTC.